The 20 T cell receptor beta chains below all came from one sample that was sequenced in a study of blood T cell repertoires in COVID-19. Clones were sequenced by immunoSEQ multiplex PCR, and TCRdb holds only the in-frame ones, with some missing. The sample gives under 200,000 clones, roughly 85% of which show up once; 15% to 20% is in the top ten. Sequences were obtained from PBMCs or T cells enriched from blood (not recorded which). The receptors come from a man in his 60s who had recovered from COVID-19.

This rearrangement joins TRBV5-6 to TRBJ2-2; D may be TRBD1 (5 bases). The CDR3 totals 13 residues. V was shortened by 4 bases and J by 6 bases, with 10 bases between the two germline ends. CDR1 and CDR2 (germline): SGHDT, YYEEEE. CDR3 region: CASSVLQAGELFF. DNA of the CDR3: TGTGCCAGCAGCGTATTACAGGCCGGGGAGCTGTTTTTT.

This clone was detected once. This sequence joins TRBV3-1 (or the pseudogene TRBV3-2) and TRBJ2-5; a possible D gene is TRBD2 (7 bases). V was trimmed by 0 bases and J by 2 bases, leaving 19 bases between them. Germline V gene lookup returns CDR1 LGHDT and CDR2 YNNKEL (reference sequence). CDR3 size: 18 residues. Here the CDR3 reads CASSQDTGMSSGQETQYF. The CDR3 bases are TGTGCCAGCAGCCAAGATACAGGGATGTCTAGCGGACAAGAGACCCAGTACTTC.

This chain links TRBV5-1 with TRBJ2-2; the match to TRBD1 covers 7 bases. V shed 1 base and J 6 bases; nucleotides not matched to a gene: 6. This CDR3 has 15 residues. Germline V gives CDR1 SGHRS, CDR2 YFSETQ. CDR3 sequence reads: CASSLLSQGAGELFF. In nucleotides, the CDR3 is TGCGCCAGCAGCTTGCTGTCCCAGGGGGCCGGGGAGCTGTTTTTT.

V gene TRBV5-5 combines with J gene TRBJ1-1; 10 bases agree with TRBD1. Losses at the gene ends were 4 bases for V and 0 bases for J; bases not matched to a gene: 9. The CDR3 consists of 17 residues. Per the germline V gene, CDR1 is SGHKS and CDR2 is YYEKEE (reference sequence). CDR3 sequence (DNA): TGTGCCAGCAGCCAGGGGACAGGGGCCAGGATGAACACTGAAGCTTTCTTT. As protein: CASSQGTGARMNTEAFF.

The genes are TRBV28 and TRBJ1-5, with D possibly being TRBD1 (5 bases). Trimming took off 7 bases at V and 6 bases at J, with 10 bases between the two ends. Germline loops: CDR1 MDHEN, CDR2 SYDVKM. The CDR3 has 12 residues. CDR3 residues: CASTNQGQPQHF. The CDR3 coding sequence is TGTGCCAGCACAAATCAGGGTCAGCCCCAGCATTTT.

The chain has TRBV7-6 and TRBJ2-7, with D perhaps TRBD2 (6 bases). Germline values: CDR1 SGHVS, CDR2 FNYEAQ. Deletions cut 5 bases from V and 0 bases from J, with 11 bases between. The CDR3 loop spans 14 amino acids. The CDR3 is CASSPGGTSYEQYF. The CDR3, as DNA: TGTGCCAGCAGCCCCGGGGGAACCTCCTACGAGCAGTACTTC.

This clone came up once. This chain links TRBV10-1 with TRBJ2-1, with 7 positions matching TRBD1. This CDR3 region has 19 residues. CDR1 is WNHNN and CDR2 is SYGVQD in the germline V gene (reference sequence). V lost 3 bases and J lost 2; bases outside the gene matches: 16. DNA for the CDR3: TGCGCCAGCAGTGAAATAGCACAGGGGATAAGGGACCCCTACAATGAGCAGTTCTTC. This gives the protein CASSEIAQGIRDPYNEQFF.

The V call is TRBV11-3, the J call TRBJ2-3, with TRBD2 matching 9 bases. CDR3 length: 18 residues. With 5 bases clipped from V and 1 base from J, the junction kept 13 bases outside the gene matches. Germline V gives CDR1 SGHNT, CDR2 YENEEA. The CDR3 loop reads CASSPREGGGTGTDTQYF. The DNA of the CDR3 is TGTGCCAGCAGCCCGCGGGAGGGCGGGGGAACTGGCACAGATACGCAGTATTTT.

This clone was recorded a few times. CDR3 in amino acids: CASSAPGQGAREQYF. CDR3 DNA sequence: TGTGCCAGCAGCGCTCCGGGACAGGGGGCGAGAGAGCAGTACTTC. The V gene is TRBV9, the J gene TRBJ2-7; 12 nucleotides agree with TRBD1. The CDR3 contains 15 residues. The germline V gene encodes CDR1 SGDLS and CDR2 YYNGEE. J lost 7 bases, V lost 3 bases, and 8 bases had no gene match.

The rearrangement uses TRBV7-9 and TRBJ2-7; 15 bases are a match to TRBD2. V gave up 5 bases and J gave up 9 bases; unmatched junction bases: 11. Germline CDR1 and CDR2: SEHNR and FQNEAQ (reference sequence). There are 16 residues in the CDR3. The CDR3 DNA follows: TGTGCCAGCAGCCCACTGGGGGGGACTAGCGGGAGGAGGCAGTACTTC. Translated: CASSPLGGTSGRRQYF.

This clone was seen more than once but under ten times. The genes are TRBV27 and TRBJ1-1; 8 nucleotides agree with TRBD1. Germline V gene data show CDR1 as MNHEY and CDR2 as SMNVEV (reference sequence). The V and J ends lost 4 bases and 7 bases, in that order; junction bases with no gene match: 5. This CDR3 comprises 13 residues. CDR3 sequence (DNA): TGTGCCAGCAGTTCACAGGGGGAGGTTGAAGCTTTCTTT. Protein product: CASSSQGEVEAFF.

The sample holds a few counts of this clone. The rearrangement joins TRBV5-6 to TRBJ2-7, with 7 bases that match TRBD1. The J segment lost 3 bases and the V segment lost 2 bases, leaving 5 bases of the junction unmatched. Germline CDR1 reads SGHDT; CDR2 reads YYEEEE. The CDR3 runs to 14 residues. In DNA, the CDR3 is TGTGCCAGCAGCTTCTTACAGGGGAACTACGAGCAGTACTTC. It codes for CASSFLQGNYEQYF.

This sequence joins TRBV6-5 and TRBJ2-7; 7 nucleotides match TRBD2. CDR3 length: 13 amino acids. With V trimmed by 7 bases and J by 7 bases, 10 bases remained unmatched. The V gene's germline CDR1 is MNHEY and CDR2 SVGAGI. CDR3: CASNRDYRGEQYF. The CDR3 bases are TGTGCCAGCAACCGGGACTACCGGGGGGAGCAGTACTTC.

This chain uses TRBV5-8 with TRBJ2-7, with 7 bases identical to TRBD1. Germline V gene lookup returns CDR1 SGHTS and CDR2 YDEGEE. The CDR3 totals 14 residues. After removal of 3 bases from V and 2 bases from J, the junction contained 5 bases not matched to a gene. The DNA for the CDR3 is TGTGCCAGCAGCTACGGGACAGCGACCTACGAGCAGTACTTC. As protein: CASSYGTATYEQYF.

The chain joins TRBV11-3 to TRBJ2-5, with TRBD2 identical over 15 bases. The germline CDR1 and CDR2 sequences are SGHNT and YENEEA. After removal of 3 bases from V and 2 bases from J, the junction contained 1 base not matched to a gene. The CDR3 runs 16 residues. CDR3 in amino acids: CASSLGLAGGQETQYF. The CDR3 nucleotides are TGTGCCAGCAGCTTGGGACTAGCGGGGGGTCAAGAGACCCAGTACTTC.

The J gene is TRBJ2-2, the V gene TRBV3-1 (or the pseudogene TRBV3-2); TRBD2 matches 8 bases. In germline, CDR1 is LGHDT, CDR2 YNNKEL (reference sequence). V trimming: 2 bases; J trimming: 0 bases; junction bases outside the gene matches: 2. CDR3 length: 16 residues. CDR3 bases: TGTGCCAGCAGCCAACTAGCGGGCCCGAACACCGGGGAGCTGTTTTTT. It codes for CASSQLAGPNTGELFF.

The rearrangement uses TRBV7-9 and TRBJ1-5; TRBD1 agrees at 10 bases. Trimming took 5 bases from V and 6 from J; bases not matched to a gene: 7. Per germline, CDR1 SEHNR and CDR2 FQNEAQ (reference sequence). This CDR3 is 15 amino acids long. The CDR3 is CASSPGTGVGQPQHF. Here the CDR3 DNA reads TGTGCCAGCAGCCCGGGGACAGGGGTAGGTCAGCCCCAGCATTTT. Combining the CDR3 with reference TRBV7-9 and TRBJ1-5 gives the whole variable domain DTGVSQNPRHKITKRGQNVTFRCDPISEHNRLYWYRQTLGQGPEFLTYFQNEAQLEKSRLLSDRFSAERPKGSFSTLEIQRTEQGDSAMYLCASSPGTGVGQPQHFGDGTRLSIL.

The V gene is TRBV27, the J gene TRBJ2-6; 13 bases are a match to TRBD2. CDR1 and CDR2 (germline): MNHEY, SMNVEV (reference sequence). The CDR3 totals 17 residues. The V gene end was trimmed by 5 bases and the J gene end by 2 bases; junction bases not matched to a gene: 3. This chain's CDR3 is CASSQGLAGTGANVLTF. CDR3 nucleotide sequence: TGTGCCAGCAGTCAGGGACTAGCGGGGACTGGGGCCAACGTCCTGACTTTC.

This clone was recorded a few times. This chain joins TRBV3-1 (or the pseudogene TRBV3-2) and TRBJ1-2; TRBD1 agrees at 8 bases. Trimming removed 3 bases from V and 6 bases from J; junction bases left unmatched: 6. The CDR3 totals 14 residues. From germline, CDR1 is LGHDT and CDR2 YNNKEL (reference sequence). The CDR3 DNA is TGTGCCAGCAGCCATCCGGACAGGGTGGATGGCTACACCTTC. It codes for CASSHPDRVDGYTF.

The J gene is TRBJ1-2, the V gene TRBV27, with TRBD1 matching 8 bases. Germline CDR1 is MNHEY and CDR2 is SMNVEV (reference sequence). The V and J ends lost 4 bases and 2 bases, in that order; junction bases with no gene match: 6. The CDR3 extends over 15 amino acids. Here the CDR3 reads CASSSGDRRNYGYTF. In DNA form, the CDR3 reads TGTGCCAGCAGTTCCGGGGACAGGAGAAACTATGGCTACACCTTC.